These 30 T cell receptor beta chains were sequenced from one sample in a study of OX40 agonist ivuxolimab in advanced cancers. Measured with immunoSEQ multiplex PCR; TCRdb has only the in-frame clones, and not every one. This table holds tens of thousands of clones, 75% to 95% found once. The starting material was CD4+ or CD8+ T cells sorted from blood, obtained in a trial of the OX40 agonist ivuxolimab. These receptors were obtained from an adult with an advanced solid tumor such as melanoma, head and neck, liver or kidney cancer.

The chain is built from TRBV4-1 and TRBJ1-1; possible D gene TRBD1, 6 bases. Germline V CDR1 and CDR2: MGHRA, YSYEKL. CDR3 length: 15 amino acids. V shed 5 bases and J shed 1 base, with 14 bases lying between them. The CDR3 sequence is CASSYRQGPNTEAFF. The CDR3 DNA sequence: TGCGCCAGCAGCTACCGTCAGGGGCCGAACACTGAAGCTTTCTTT.

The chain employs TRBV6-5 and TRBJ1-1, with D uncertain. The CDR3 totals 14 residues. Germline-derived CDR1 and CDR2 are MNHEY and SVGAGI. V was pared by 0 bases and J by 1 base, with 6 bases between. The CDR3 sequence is CASSYSGGNTEAFF. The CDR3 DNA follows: TGTGCCAGCAGTTACTCGGGCGGGAACACTGAAGCTTTCTTT.

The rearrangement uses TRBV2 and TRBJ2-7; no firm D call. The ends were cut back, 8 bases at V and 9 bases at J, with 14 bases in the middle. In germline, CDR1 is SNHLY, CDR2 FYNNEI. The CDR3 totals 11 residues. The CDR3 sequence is CASSDPGLQYF. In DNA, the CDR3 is TGTGCCAGCTCTGATCCCGGTTTGCAGTACTTC.

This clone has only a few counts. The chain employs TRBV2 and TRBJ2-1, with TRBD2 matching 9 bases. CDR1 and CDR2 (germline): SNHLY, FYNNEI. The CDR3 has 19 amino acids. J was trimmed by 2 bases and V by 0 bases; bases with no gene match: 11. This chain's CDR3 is CASSEALFGGGGAYNEQFF. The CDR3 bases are TGTGCCAGCAGTGAAGCGCTTTTCGGCGGGGGGGGAGCCTACAATGAGCAGTTCTTC. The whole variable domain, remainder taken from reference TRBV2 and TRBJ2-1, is EPEVTQTPSHQVTQMGQEVILRCVPISNHLYFYWYRQILGQKVEFLVSFYNNEISEKSEIFDDQFSVERPDGSNFTLKIRSTKLEDSAMYFCASSEALFGGGGAYNEQFFGPGTRLTVL.

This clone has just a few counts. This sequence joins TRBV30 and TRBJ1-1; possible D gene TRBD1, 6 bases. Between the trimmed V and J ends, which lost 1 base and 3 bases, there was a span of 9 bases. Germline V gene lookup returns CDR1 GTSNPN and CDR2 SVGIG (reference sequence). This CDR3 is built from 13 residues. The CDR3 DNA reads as TGTGCCTGGAGTGAACAGGGATACACTGAAGCTTTCTTT. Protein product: CAWSEQGYTEAFF.

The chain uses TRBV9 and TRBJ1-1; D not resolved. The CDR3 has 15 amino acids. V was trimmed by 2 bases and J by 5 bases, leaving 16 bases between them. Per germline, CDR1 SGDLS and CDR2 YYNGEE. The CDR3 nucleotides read TGTGCCAGCAGCGTGTTTCCTGGGATAGAGACTGAAGCTTTCTTT. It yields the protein CASSVFPGIETEAFF. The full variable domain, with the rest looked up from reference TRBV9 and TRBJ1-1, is DSGVTQTPKHLITATGQRVTLRCSPRSGDLSVYWYQQSLDQGLQFLIQYYNGEERAKGNILERFSAQQFPDLHSELNLSSLELGDSALYFCASSVFPGIETEAFFGQGTRLTVV.

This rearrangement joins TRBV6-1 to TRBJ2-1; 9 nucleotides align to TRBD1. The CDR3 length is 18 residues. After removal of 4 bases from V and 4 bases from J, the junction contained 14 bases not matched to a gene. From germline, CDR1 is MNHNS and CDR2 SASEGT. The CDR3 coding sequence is TGTGCCAGCAGTGTCCAGTCGGCCGGGACAGGGATTTACAATGAGCAGTTCTTC. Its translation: CASSVQSAGTGIYNEQFF.

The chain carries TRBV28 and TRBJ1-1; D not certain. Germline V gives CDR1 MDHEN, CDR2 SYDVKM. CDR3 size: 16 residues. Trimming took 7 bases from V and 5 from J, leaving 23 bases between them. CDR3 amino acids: CASNLAGTEPRTEAFF. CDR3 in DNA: TGTGCCAGCAACCTGGCGGGCACTGAACCTCGGACTGAAGCTTTCTTT.

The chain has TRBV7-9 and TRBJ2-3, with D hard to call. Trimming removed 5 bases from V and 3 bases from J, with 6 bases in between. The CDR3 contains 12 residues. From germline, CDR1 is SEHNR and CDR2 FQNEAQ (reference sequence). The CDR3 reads CASSPGTDTQYF. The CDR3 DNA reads TGTGCCAGCAGCCCTGGGACAGATACGCAGTATTTT.

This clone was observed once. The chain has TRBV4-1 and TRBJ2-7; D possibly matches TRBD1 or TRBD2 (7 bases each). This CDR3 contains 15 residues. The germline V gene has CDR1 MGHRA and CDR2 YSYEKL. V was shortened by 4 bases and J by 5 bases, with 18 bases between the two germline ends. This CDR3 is CASSPSSRGGDEQYF. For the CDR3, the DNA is TGCGCCAGCAGCCCGAGTTCCAGGGGGGGCGACGAGCAGTACTTC.

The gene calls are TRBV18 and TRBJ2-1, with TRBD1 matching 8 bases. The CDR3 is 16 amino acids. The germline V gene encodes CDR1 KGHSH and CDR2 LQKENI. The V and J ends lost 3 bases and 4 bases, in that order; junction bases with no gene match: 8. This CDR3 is CASSPDRGNIYNEQFF. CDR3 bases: TGTGCCAGCTCACCCGACAGGGGCAATATTTACAATGAGCAGTTCTTC. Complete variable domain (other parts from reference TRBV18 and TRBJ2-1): NAGVMQNPRHLVRRRGQEARLRCSPMKGHSHVYWYRQLPEEGLKFMVYLQKENIIDESGMPKERFSAEFPKEGPSILRIQQVVRGDSAAYFCASSPDRGNIYNEQFFGPGTRLTVL.

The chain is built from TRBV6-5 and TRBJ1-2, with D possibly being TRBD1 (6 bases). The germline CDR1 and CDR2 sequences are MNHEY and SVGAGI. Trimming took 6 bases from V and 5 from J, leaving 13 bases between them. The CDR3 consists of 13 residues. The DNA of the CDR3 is TGTGCCAGCAGAACGGACAGTAAATATGGCTACACCTTC. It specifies CASRTDSKYGYTF.

The CDR3 is CASSEAGGANTGELFF. Here the CDR3 DNA reads TGTGCCAGCAGTGAAGCTGGCGGGGCGAACACCGGGGAGCTGTTTTTT. The rearrangement joins TRBV2 to TRBJ2-2; a weak D match, TRBD2 (6 bases). The CDR3 length is 16 residues. Trimming stripped 0 bases from V and 0 bases from J, with 8 bases between. Looked up from germline, CDR1 is SNHLY and CDR2 is FYNNEI.

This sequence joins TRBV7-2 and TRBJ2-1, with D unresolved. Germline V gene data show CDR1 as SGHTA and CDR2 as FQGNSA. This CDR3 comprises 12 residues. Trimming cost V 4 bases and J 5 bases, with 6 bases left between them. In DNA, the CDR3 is TGTGCCAGCAGCTCAAGCGACAATGAGCAGTTCTTC. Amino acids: CASSSSDNEQFF. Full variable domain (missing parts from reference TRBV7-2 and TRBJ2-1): GAGVSQSPSNKVTEKGKDVELRCDPISGHTALYWYRQSLGQGLEFLIYFQGNSAPDKSGLPSDRFSAERTGGSVSTLTIQRTQQEDSAVYLCASSSSDNEQFFGPGTRLTVL.

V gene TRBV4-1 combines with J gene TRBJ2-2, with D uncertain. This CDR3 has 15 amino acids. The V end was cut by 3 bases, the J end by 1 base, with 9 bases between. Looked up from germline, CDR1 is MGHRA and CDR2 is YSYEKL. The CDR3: CASSHHKGNTGELFF. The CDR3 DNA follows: TGCGCCAGCAGCCACCACAAGGGGAACACCGGGGAGCTGTTTTTT.

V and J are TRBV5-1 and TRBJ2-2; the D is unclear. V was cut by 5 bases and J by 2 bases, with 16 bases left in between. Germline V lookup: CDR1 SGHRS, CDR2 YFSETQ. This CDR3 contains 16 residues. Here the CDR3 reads CASSFFSLSNTGELFF. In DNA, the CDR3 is TGCGCCAGCAGTTTCTTTTCCCTGAGTAACACCGGGGAGCTGTTTTTT.

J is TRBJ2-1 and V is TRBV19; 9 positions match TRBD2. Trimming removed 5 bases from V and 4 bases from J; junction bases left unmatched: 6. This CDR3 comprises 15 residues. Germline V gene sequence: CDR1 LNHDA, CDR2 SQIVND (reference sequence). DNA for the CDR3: TGTGCCAGTAGTTGGGCTAGCGGGAAGTACAATGAGCAGTTCTTC. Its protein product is CASSWASGKYNEQFF.

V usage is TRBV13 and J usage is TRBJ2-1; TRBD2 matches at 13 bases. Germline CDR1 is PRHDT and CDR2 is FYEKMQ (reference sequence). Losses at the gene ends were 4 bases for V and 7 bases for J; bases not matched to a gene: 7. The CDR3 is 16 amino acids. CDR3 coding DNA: TGTGCCAGCAGCTCCAAAAGGACTAGCGGGAGTAATGAGCAGTTCTTC. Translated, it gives CASSSKRTSGSNEQFF.

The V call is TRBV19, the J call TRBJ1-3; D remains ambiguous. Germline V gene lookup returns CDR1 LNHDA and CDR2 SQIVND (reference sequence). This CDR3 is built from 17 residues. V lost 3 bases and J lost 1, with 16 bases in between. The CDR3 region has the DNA TGTGCCAGTAGTATGCTGAACTGGGGTAATTCTGGAAACACCATATATTTT. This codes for CASSMLNWGNSGNTIYF.

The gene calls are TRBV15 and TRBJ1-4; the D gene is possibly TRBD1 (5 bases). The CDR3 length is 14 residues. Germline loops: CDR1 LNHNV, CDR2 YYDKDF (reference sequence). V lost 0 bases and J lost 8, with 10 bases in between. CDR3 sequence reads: CATSRERGVEKLFF. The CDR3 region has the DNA TGTGCCACCAGCAGAGAGAGGGGTGTGGAAAAACTGTTTTTT. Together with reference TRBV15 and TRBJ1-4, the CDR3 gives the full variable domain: DAMVIQNPRYQVTQFGKPVTLSCSQTLNHNVMYWYQQKSSQAPKLLFHYYDKDFNNEADTPDNFQSRRPNTSFCFLDIRSPGLGDTAMYLCATSRERGVEKLFFGSGTQLSVL.

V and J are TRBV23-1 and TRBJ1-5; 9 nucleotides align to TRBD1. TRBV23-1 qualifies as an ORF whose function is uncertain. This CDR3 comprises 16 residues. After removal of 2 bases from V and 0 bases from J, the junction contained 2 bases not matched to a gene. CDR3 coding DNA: TGCGCCAGCAGTCAAACAGGGGGCGATAGCAATCAGCCCCAGCATTTT. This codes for CASSQTGGDSNQPQHF.

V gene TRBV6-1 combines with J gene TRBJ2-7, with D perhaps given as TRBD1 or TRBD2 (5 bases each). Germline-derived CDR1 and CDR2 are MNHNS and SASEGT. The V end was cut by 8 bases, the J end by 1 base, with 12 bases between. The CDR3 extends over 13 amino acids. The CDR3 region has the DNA TGTGCCAGCGGGGGAATTCGATCCTACGAGCAGTACTTC. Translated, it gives CASGGIRSYEQYF.

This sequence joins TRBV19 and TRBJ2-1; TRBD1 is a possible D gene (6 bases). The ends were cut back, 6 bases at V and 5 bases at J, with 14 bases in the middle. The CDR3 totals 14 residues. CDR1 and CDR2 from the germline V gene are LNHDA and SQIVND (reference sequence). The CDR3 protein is CASRSQGAHNEQFF. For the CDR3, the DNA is TGTGCCAGTAGATCACAGGGTGCACACAATGAGCAGTTCTTC.

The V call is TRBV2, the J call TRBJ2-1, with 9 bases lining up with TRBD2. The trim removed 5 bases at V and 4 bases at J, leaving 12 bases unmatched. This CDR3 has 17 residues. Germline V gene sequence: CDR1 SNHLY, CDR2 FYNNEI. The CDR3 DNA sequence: TGTGCCAGCAGTCCCCCCATAGCGGGAGAGAGATACAATGAGCAGTTCTTC. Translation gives CASSPPIAGERYNEQFF.

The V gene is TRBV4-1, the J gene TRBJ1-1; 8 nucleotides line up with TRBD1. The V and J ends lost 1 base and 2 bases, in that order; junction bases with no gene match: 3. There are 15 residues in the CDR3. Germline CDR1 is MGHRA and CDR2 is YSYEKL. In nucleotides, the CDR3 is TGCGCCAGCAGCCAAGTTGCAGGGGGCAACACTGAAGCTTTCTTT. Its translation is CASSQVAGGNTEAFF.

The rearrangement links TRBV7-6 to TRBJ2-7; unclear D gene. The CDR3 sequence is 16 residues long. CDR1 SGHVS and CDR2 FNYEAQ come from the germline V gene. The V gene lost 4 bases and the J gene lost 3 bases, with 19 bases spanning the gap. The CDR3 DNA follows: TGTGCCAGCAGCTCCACCGTGGGCCTTACTCACTACGAGCAGTACTTC. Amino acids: CASSSTVGLTHYEQYF.

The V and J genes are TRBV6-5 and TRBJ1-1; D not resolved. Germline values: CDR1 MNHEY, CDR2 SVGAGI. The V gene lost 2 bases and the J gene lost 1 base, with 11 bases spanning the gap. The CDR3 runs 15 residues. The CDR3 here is CASSYNIFPNTEAFF. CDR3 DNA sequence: TGTGCCAGCAGTTACAACATATTTCCGAACACTGAAGCTTTCTTT.

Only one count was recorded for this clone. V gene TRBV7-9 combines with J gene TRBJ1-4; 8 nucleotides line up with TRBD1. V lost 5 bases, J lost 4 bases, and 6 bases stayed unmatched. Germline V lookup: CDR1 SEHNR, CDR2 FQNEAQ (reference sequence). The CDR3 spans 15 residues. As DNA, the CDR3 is TGTGCCAGCAGCCCCAGGGACAGGCTTAATGAAAAACTGTTTTTT. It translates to CASSPRDRLNEKLFF.

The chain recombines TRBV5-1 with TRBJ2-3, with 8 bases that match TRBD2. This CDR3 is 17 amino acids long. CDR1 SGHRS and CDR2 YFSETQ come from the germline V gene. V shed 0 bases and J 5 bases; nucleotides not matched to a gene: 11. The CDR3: CASSLEPSGSFGDTQYF. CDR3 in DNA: TGCGCCAGCAGCTTGGAACCCAGCGGGAGTTTCGGAGATACGCAGTATTTT.

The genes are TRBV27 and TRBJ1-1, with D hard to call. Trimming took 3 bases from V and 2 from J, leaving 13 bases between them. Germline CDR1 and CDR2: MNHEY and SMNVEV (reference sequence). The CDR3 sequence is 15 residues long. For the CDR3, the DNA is TGTGCCAGCAGTTTGATCCAGTCGATAAACACTGAAGCTTTCTTT. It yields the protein CASSLIQSINTEAFF.